Listed below are T cell receptor beta chains from one sample, sequenced in a study of post-analysis software for immune sequencing data. TCRdb analysed the PCR reads with MiXCR anew, one entry per CDR3 protein. The top ten hold under 5% of the sample, which has 250,000 to 300,000 distinct CDR3 sequences, 35% to 40% seen once. Sequencing was performed on blood. The origin of the receptors is a girl aged 10-17 years with multiple sclerosis. Each CDR3 is given with its conserved first and last residue. A D gene is named only where the DNA matches it firmly. A row's size may be missing; if present it is once, few, many or a size class.

V gene,J gene,D gene,clone size,CDR3 protein,CDR3 DNA
TRBV7-8,TRBJ1-5,TRBD1,.,CASSSAGTANQPQHF,TGTGCCAGCAGCTCCGCCGGGACAGCGAATCAGCCCCAGCATTTT
TRBV20-1,TRBJ2-7,.,.,CSASGANSDEQYF,TGCAGTGCTAGCGGGGCTAACTCGGACGAGCAGTACTTC
TRBV6-6,TRBJ2-4,.,many,CASGERQVHIQYF,TGTGCCAGCGGGGAAAGGCAGGTACACATTCAGTACTTC
TRBV7-2,TRBJ1-1,.,.,CASTKRRQANTEAFF,TGTGCCAGCACCAAAAGGCGGCAGGCCAACACTGAAGCTTTCTTT
TRBV14,TRBJ2-5,TRBD2,.,CASSRSGGETQYF,TGTGCCAGCAGCCGTAGCGGGGGAGAGACCCAGTACTTC
TRBV6-1,TRBJ2-5,TRBD2,many,CASGLGGREERQETQYF,TGTGCCAGCGGCCTGGGAGGGCGCGAAGAGAGACAAGAGACCCAGTACTTC
TRBV19,TRBJ2-3,.,few,CAGNSGATDTQYF,TGTGCCGGTAACTCGGGAGCCACAGATACGCAGTATTTT
TRBV27,TRBJ1-1,TRBD1,many,CASGRTGESTEAFF,TGTGCCAGCGGACGTACAGGGGAATCCACTGAAGCTTTCTTT
TRBV12-3/TRBV12-4,TRBJ2-7,TRBD1,once,CASGTGVTYEQYF,TGTGCCAGCGGGACAGGGGTAACCTACGAGCAGTACTTC
TRBV10-3,TRBJ2-3,TRBD1,.,CAISETGATTDTQYF,TGTGCCATCAGTGAGACAGGGGCTACCACAGATACGCAGTATTTT
TRBV28,TRBJ1-4,.,once,CASSLSGTTNEKLFF,TGTGCCAGCAGTTTATCGGGGACCACCAATGAAAAACTGTTTTTT
TRBV15,TRBJ2-4,.,many,CATSRESWVQYF,TGTGCCACCAGCAGAGAAAGTTGGGTTCAGTACTTC
TRBV10-3,TRBJ2-2,TRBD2,.,CAISPQRENTGELFF,TGTGCCATCAGTCCCCAGCGGGAGAACACCGGGGAGCTGTTTTTT
TRBV29-1,TRBJ2-2,.,few,CSVGSSPGERFF,TGCAGCGTTGGCTCCAGCCCCGGGGAGCGGTTTTTT
TRBV5-8,TRBJ1-2,.,many,CASSLGTSSNYGYTF,TGTGCCAGCAGCTTGGGGACGTCGAGTAACTATGGCTACACCTTC
TRBV4-1,TRBJ1-1,.,.,CASSQGPGRNEAFF,TGCGCCAGCAGCCAAGGCCCAGGGAGGAATGAAGCTTTCTTT
TRBV7-2,TRBJ2-1,TRBD2,few,CASSLANLAGGDEQFF,TGTGCCAGCAGCTTAGCGAATTTAGCGGGAGGGGATGAGCAGTTCTTC
TRBV5-1,TRBJ1-2,.,many,CASSLAQERAYGYTF,TGCGCCAGCAGCTTGGCCCAGGAGCGGGCCTATGGCTACACCTTC
TRBV29-1,TRBJ1-3,.,.,CSVEEGIYSGNTIYF,TGCAGCGTTGAAGAGGGGATCTATTCTGGAAACACCATATATTTT
TRBV5-5,TRBJ1-2,TRBD1,many,CASSLVGQGYYGYTF,TGTGCCAGCAGCTTGGTAGGACAGGGCTACTATGGCTACACCTTC
TRBV20-1,TRBJ2-5,.,.,CSAREWGADGTQYF,TGCAGTGCTAGAGAGTGGGGAGCAGACGGGACCCAGTACTTC
TRBV27,TRBJ2-3,TRBD1,many,CASSLAYIVLEGATSTDTQYF,TGTGCCAGCAGTTTGGCGTACATTGTTTTAGAGGGGGCGACTAGCACAGATACGCAGTATTTT
TRBV20-1,TRBJ2-2,.,once,CSARDLQGLGPNTGELVF,TGCAGTGCTAGAGATTTGCAGGGTTTGGGCCCGAACACCGGGGAGCTGGTTTTT
TRBV11-3,TRBJ2-3,.,many,CASSLRAGGADTQYF,TGTGCCAGCAGCTTAAGGGCTGGGGGCGCAGATACGCAGTATTTT
TRBV7-8,TRBJ2-3,TRBD2,many,CASSLGQRGAADTQYF,TGTGCCAGCAGCTTAGGTCAGCGGGGGGCCGCAGATACGCAGTATTTT